This record covers a single T cell receptor (beta chain). Its recognized antigen is unknown. Base qualities are missing; no much larger clone stands one base away. Receptors were amplified or captured by the immunoSEQ multiplex PCR assay. For the multiplex PCR, a mixture combining 60 forward primers for TCR Vbeta segments and 13 reverse primers for TCR Jbeta segments was used. Amplification of the CDR3 region of rearranged TCR beta genes was performed with a multiplex PCR assay on genomic DNA. The Illumina HiSeq System was used to sequence the amplified TCR beta libraries as 87-base-pair reads. As for the authors' bioinformatics: A later analysis tallied around 82 million unique TCR beta chains across the 600 to 700 repertoires, and roughly 11 million of those chains were shared by two or more donors. Raw reads were error-corrected and collapsed into unique sequences by a nearest-neighbor algorithm in which closely related sequences were merged to remove PCR and sequencing errors. Alignment of CDR3 sequences to IMGT reference sequences was used to assign V, D and J gene segments. For a sequence to be retained, a match of at least six nucleotides to both a V gene segment and a J gene segment was required. A rearrangement was called productive if the CDR3 had no stop codons and remained in frame with V and J, and every other rearrangement was called non-productive. Following IMGT convention, CDR3 was defined as the stretch from the second conserved V-encoded cysteine to the conserved J-encoded phenylalanine. Sequences without an unambiguous match to a single V gene segment were excluded from the earlier analysis of about 600 of the donors. An earlier analysis of a few hundred of the donors called V segments functional above 56.7% productive rearrangements and segregating when the between-donor standard deviation exceeded 5%. A statistical classification framework was developed to diagnose cytomegalovirus status using the catalog of TCR beta chain sequences. In a later analysis, TCR nucleotide sequences were compared against IMGT/GENE-DB human TR gene sequences so that V and J genes could be assigned. In a later analysis, CDR3 sequences and most-parsimonious VDJ recombination scenarios were assigned using the TCRdist pipeline. In a later analysis, each TCR beta chain was defined by its CDR3 amino acid sequence together with its V-gene family, and reads without a unique V-gene family were excluded. As a way to deal with suspected cross-contamination and a sequencing artifact, a later analysis dropped over 550 nucleotide sequences that were highly shared and had low generation probability. A later analysis calculated a clonal expansion index for each public chain from normalized within-repertoire ranks of inferred template counts. Generation probabilities in a later analysis came from a VDJ recombination model fitted to out-of-frame rearrangements, and those results were checked against IGoR. In a later analysis, hypergeometric tests were used to score TCR-TCR, TCR-HLA and TCR-CMV co-occurrence, with a repertoire-size bias correction applied to TCR pairs. To estimate false discovery rates, a later analysis permuted the HLA or CMV assignments 20 times. In a later analysis, co-occurring TCRs were grouped with DBSCAN, and TCRdist sequence similarity was added when clustering was performed within HLA-allele-positive subsets. Repertoires with fewer than 30,000 or more than 120,000 public chains, plus five repertoires with anomalous nucleotide sharing, were excluded from co-occurrence clustering. TCRdb holds this immuneACCESS table with in-frame rearrangements only. Some clones are missing; in checked studies, unresolved V genes explain under half, and the rest has no known cause. The V and J calls and clone size are taken from that table; D and trimming were inferred from the DNA. Here the sample has 150,000 to 200,000 clones; under 85% occur a single time. The leading ten clones occupy approximately 1.5% of the sample.

These data come from a study of cytomegalovirus exposure and HLA in healthy donors (dated by TCRdb to the late 2010s). As for the study more broadly: In an earlier analysis of some 610 of the donors, 276 Gb of sequence data and 117 million unique TCR beta sequences from approximately 180 million T cells were reported. About 300 gigabases of sequencing data and 75 million to 85 million unique TCR sequences made up an early release that covered under 750 HLA-typed donors. Roughly 5 DR-DQ haplotypes were treated as single units for association and clustering because of strong linkage in the cohort. Besides the first cohort of roughly 700 subjects, a separate validation cohort made up of roughly 120 different subjects was used. Typing coverage varied by locus: about 629-630 donors for A, B, C, DRB1 and DQB1; under 550 for DQA1; around 570 for DPA1; 450 to 480 for DPB1. An earlier analysis of 587 of the donors applied high-throughput TCR beta sequencing to assess whether each TCR beta V gene segment acted as functional or pseudogenic. In the later analysis, no new phenotypic data were used to find candidate immune exposures; instead, reliance was placed on TCR beta sequences and their occurrence across donors. Of the roughly 390 genotyped donors, 81% were placed in the genetic ancestry cluster associated with self-reported Caucasian donors. To predict cytomegalovirus infection status, the study combined high-throughput TCR immunosequencing, statistical association of individual TCRs with disease status, and machine learning. Genome-wide SNP genotypes for about 65% of the 666 donors were used in a later genetic analysis, which treated that subset as a discovery cohort. In a later analysis, previously published TCR beta repertoires from about 670 donors were re-analyzed and high-resolution HLA genotyping was added so that TCR occurrence patterns could be studied. Using immunosequencing, the study profiled T cell repertoires from fewer than 700 subjects and related those repertoires to cytomegalovirus serostatus. The aim of the study was to test whether cataloging public T cell receptors could identify signatures of past pathogen exposure. Every discovery cohort repertoire had been produced on one sequencing platform. Among 300 to 500 genotyped donors of the cohort, an average of roughly 230,000 unique TCR beta nucleotide sequences was sequenced per donor, of which roughly 18% were non-productive. HLA typing included class I and class II loci at four-digit resolution. Donor age, sex, ethnicity and CMV serostatus were compiled alongside the repertoire data.

The cohort comprised some 680 healthy bone marrow donors. Cohort members were all nominally healthy when sampled, although unrecorded immune exposures were likely present. The donor was CMV seronegative and belonged to the group of 380 or so seronegative cohort members. A peripheral blood sample was collected from each donor, and TCR beta sequencing was performed on peripheral blood mononuclear cells. Genomic DNA extraction from the blood cell samples was performed with the Qiagen DNeasy Blood Extraction Kit. Results the study describes overall, beyond this receptor: In an earlier analysis of approximately 590 of the donors, most TCR beta V segments were observed in productive rearrangements about 90% or about 30% of the time, broadly matching IMGT annotations. A further reported finding was that TCR beta sequences accurately predicted the HLA-A and HLA-B alleles for most subjects in the first cohort. The study listed 164 TCR beta chains as associated with cytomegalovirus. Sequencing depth was assumed to be roughly uniform across donors in the presence/absence analyses, though that assumption may not hold. Approximately 16 rarely observed V segments, including chromosome 9 orphons, were excluded from the earlier analysis of about 600 of the donors because counts were too low. Compared with equally common non-associated chains, HLA-associated TCR beta chains in a later analysis were more clonally expanded and had lower generation probabilities. Across donors, most TCR sequences were observed very rarely, whereas some public TCRs were present in many individuals. In a later analysis, the rate of TCR association differed among HLA loci, with DRB1 alleles having the most associated TCRs and HLA-C alleles having the fewest. Most CMV-associated TCR beta chains appeared to be HLA-restricted in a later analysis, and the HLA associations seemed to be driven largely by CMV exposure. A few of the identified cytomegalovirus-associated TCR beta chains were confirmed in vitro to be specific for cytomegalovirus antigens. A group of highly shared sequence variants was considered likely to be a technical artifact of the sequencing pipeline. According to a later analysis, parvovirus B19, influenza, CMV and Epstein-Barr virus appeared linked to several top co-occurrence clusters. A later analysis associated 16,951 TCR beta sequences with specific HLA alleles at a false discovery rate of 0.05. Correlated functional status among segregating V segments might be attributable to linkage disequilibrium, but an unknown experimental factor could not be ruled out. In both the original and validation cohorts, the classifier was reported to diagnose cytomegalovirus status with high specificity and sensitivity. When HLA alleles, especially DR and DQ, strongly co-occurred, TCR associations were difficult to assign to individual alleles. CMV serostatus was the only immune exposure information available for the cohort. An association between a missense DCLRE1C variant and V-gene and J-gene trimming of TCR beta chains was found in a later genetic analysis and replicated in an independent cohort. In this cohort, only TCR beta chains were sequenced, and detectable features were limited by the absence of alpha or paired-chain data. In a later genetic analysis, fewer N-insertions in productive TCRs were reported among donors in an Asian-associated ancestry cluster than the roughly 700-donor mean. The authors suggested that the approach could potentially be generalized to other disease states and immunological phenotypes. Because HLA typing was unavailable for some donors at each locus, only the typed subset was used in association tests.

Sequenced material: PBMCs. The clonotype originates from a woman aged 25 to 39 in good health and CMV-seronegative.

CDR3 sequence: CASSQQGVSSYNSPLHF. The nucleotide sequence reads as follows: TGCGCCAGCAGCCAACAGGGGGTTAGCTCCTATAATTCACCCCTCCACTTT. Recombination joined TRBV5-1 with TRBJ1-6; 8 junctional bases match TRBD1. From its cysteine to its phenylalanine, the CDR3 spans 17 amino acids. Solely the CDR3 DNA is kept, with 51 bases framed from the first base. V lost 4 bases and J lost 0 bases, and the count of bases not matched to a germline gene is 6. CDR1 and CDR2, per the germline V gene, are SGHRS and YFSETQ.